The rows below give T cell receptor beta chains drawn from one sample of a study of cytomegalovirus exposure and HLA in healthy donors. The data were produced by immunoSEQ multiplex PCR, yet TCRdb's version contains in-frame clones alone and is incomplete. Of approximately 150,000 clones listed, around 73% were seen once; the top ten hold 1.5% to 2%. The sample taken for sequencing was PBMCs. These receptors all stem from a woman between 18 and 29 years old in good health and CMV-seronegative. The CDR3 runs from the conserved cysteine through the conserved F or W. Fields, in order: D gene, clone size, V gene, CDR3 length, J gene, CDR3 DNA, CDR3 protein. The D gene is left open where the match is weak. Not every row has a clone size; where given, it reads once, few, many or a size class.

>NA|NA|TRBV13|13|TRBJ2-1
TGTGCCAGCAGCTTAGTAGGGGATCATGAGCAGTTCTTC
CASSLVGDHEQFF
>TRBD1|NA|TRBV6-1|16|TRBJ1-5
TGTGCCAGCAGTGGGTGGACAGGGGGCTACAATCAGCCTCAGCATTTT
CASSGWTGGYNQPQHF
>NA|NA|TRBV19|13|TRBJ1-6
TGTGCCAGTAGCTTCCCGCGGCTTTCACCCCTCCACTTT
CASSFPRLSPLHF
>TRBD1|NA|TRBV7-8|14|TRBJ1-1
TGTGCCAGCAGCTTCACAGGGGTTTCCACTGAAGCTTTCTTT
CASSFTGVSTEAFF
>TRBD2|NA|TRBV29-1|14|TRBJ2-1
TGCAGCGTTGACGGGGGGAGGAACTACAATGAGCAGTTCTTC
CSVDGGRNYNEQFF
>TRBD1|NA|TRBV5-4|16|TRBJ2-5
TGTGCCAGCAGCTTGAGCGTGGACAGGGGAATGGAGACCCAGTACTTC
CASSLSVDRGMETQYF
>NA|NA|TRBV27|16|TRBJ1-1
TGTGCCAGCAGTTTAAGGTGGGGGGGGCCGGTCACTGAAGCTTTCTTT
CASSLRWGGPVTEAFF
>NA|NA|TRBV20-1|11|TRBJ2-7
TGCAGTGCTCTCAGGGTTTTGGAGCAGTACTTC
CSALRVLEQYF
>TRBD2|NA|TRBV5-1|15|TRBJ2-7
TGCGCCAGCAGCTTATTCAGCGGGGACTCCTACGAGCAGTACTTC
CASSLFSGDSYEQYF
>NA|NA|TRBV6-6|14|TRBJ1-1
TGTGCCAGCAGCCTCCGGGGGAGAGTCACTGAAGCTTTCTTT
CASSLRGRVTEAFF
>TRBD1|NA|TRBV10-2|14|TRBJ2-5
TGCGCCAGCAGTCAGACAGGGTTGGCAGAGACCCAGTACTTC
CASSQTGLAETQYF
>NA|NA|TRBV18|13|TRBJ1-2
TGTGCCAGCTCACCAGGAGGGTTACATGGCTACACCTTC
CASSPGGLHGYTF
>TRBD2|NA|TRBV7-2|15|TRBJ2-5
TGTGCCAGCAGCTTAGGGACTAGCGGGAGTGAGACCCAGTACTTC
CASSLGTSGSETQYF
>TRBD2|NA|TRBV19|13|TRBJ2-4
TGTGCCAGTAGTATAGATTCGGGAGGGGGAAGGAACTTC
CASSIDSGGGRNF
>NA|NA|TRBV30|14|TRBJ1-2
TGTGCCTGGAGTGTGGTCCGGGGTGGCTATGGCTACACCTTC
CAWSVVRGGYGYTF
>NA|NA|TRBV5-4|15|TRBJ1-2
TGTGCCAGCAGCCCGGGGGGGGCATCTAACTATGGCTACACCTTC
CASSPGGASNYGYTF
>TRBD1|NA|TRBV10-3|15|TRBJ2-1
TGTGCCACCCTAGGACAGGGGGAAAGGAACAATGAGCAGTTCTTC
CATLGQGERNNEQFF
>NA|NA|TRBV2|13|TRBJ1-1
TGTGCCAGCAGTGAAGGGGGGGGCACTGAAGCTTTCTTT
CASSEGGGTEAFF
>NA|NA|TRBV4-1|15|TRBJ2-7
TGCGCCAGCAGCCACCCTACGAGGGGGTCTAGTGAGCAGTACTTC
CASSHPTRGSSEQYF
>NA|NA|TRBV5-4|13|TRBJ2-3
TGTGCCAGCATCCCTCAGGGTTCAGATACGCAGTATTTT
CASIPQGSDTQYF
>TRBD1|NA|TRBV4-2|14|TRBJ1-2
TGTGCCAGCAGCTCAGGACAGGGAGGCTATGGCTACACCTTC
CASSSGQGGYGYTF
>TRBD1|NA|TRBV4-2|15|TRBJ2-2
TGTGCCAGCAGCCACGACAGGGAAATTTCGGGGGAGCTGTTTTTT
CASSHDREISGELFF
>TRBD1|NA|TRBV18|13|TRBJ2-1
TGTGCCAGCTCACCAGGGACAGACAATGAGCAGTTCTTC
CASSPGTDNEQFF
>TRBD1|NA|TRBV18|15|TRBJ1-2
TGTGCCAGCTCACCATGGGACAGGGGCCAAGGTGGCTACACCTTC
CASSPWDRGQGGYTF
>NA|NA|TRBV4-2|17|TRBJ2-3
TGTGCCAGCAGCCGAAGGACTACCTCCCCAGTCACAGATACGCAGTATTTT
CASSRRTTSPVTDTQYF
>TRBD1|NA|TRBV28|15|TRBJ2-7
TGTGCCAGCAGCTCCATGGGACAGGGTATCTACGAGCAGTACTTC
CASSSMGQGIYEQYF
>TRBD1|NA|TRBV9|15|TRBJ1-1
TGTGCCAGCAGCCCCCAAGCACAGGGGTACACTGAAGCTTTCTTT
CASSPQAQGYTEAFF
>TRBD1|NA|TRBV5-1|15|TRBJ1-2
TGCGCCAGCAGCTTGGCCAGGGGACAGGACTATGGCTACACCTTC
CASSLARGQDYGYTF
>NA|few|TRBV21-1|16|TRBJ1-3
TGTGCCAGCAGCCGTCGTATACTCTCCCCGGGAAACACCATATATTTT
CASSRRILSPGNTIYF
>NA|NA|TRBV27|14|TRBJ2-7
TGTGCCAGCAGTTTTTACGGTTCCACCTACGAGCAGTACTTC
CASSFYGSTYEQYF
>NA|NA|TRBV18|14|TRBJ1-2
TGTGCCAGCTCACAGGAGGACGGAAAATATGGCTACACCTTC
CASSQEDGKYGYTF
>NA|NA|TRBV6-5|14|TRBJ1-4
TGTGCCAGCAGTTACGGGCGGGTTAATGAAAAACTGTTTTTT
CASSYGRVNEKLFF
>TRBD2|NA|TRBV9|14|TRBJ2-1
TGTGCCAGCAGCGGGAGCGGGGGCTACAATGAGCAGTTCTTC
CASSGSGGYNEQFF
>NA|NA|TRBV7-6|14|TRBJ1-3
TGTGCCAGCAGCTTAGAGGGACAAGGAAACACCATATATTTT
CASSLEGQGNTIYF
>NA|NA|TRBV5-1|16|TRBJ2-1
TGCGCCAGCAGCTTCGTGAGACAGAGCTCCTACAATGAGCAGTTCTTC
CASSFVRQSSYNEQFF
>NA|NA|TRBV7-7|15|TRBJ2-1
TGTGCCAGCAGCTTAGACCTCGGGATGATCAATGAGCAGTTCTTC
CASSLDLGMINEQFF
>NA|NA|TRBV4-1|15|TRBJ2-3
TGCGCCAGCAGTCATCTCGTAGGGGCCGGAGATACGCAGTATTTT
CASSHLVGAGDTQYF
>NA|NA|TRBV7-2|15|TRBJ2-3
TGTGCCAGCAGGATGGTGGGCACTAGCACAGATACGCAGTATTTT
CASRMVGTSTDTQYF
>NA|NA|TRBV28|13|TRBJ1-5
TGTGCCAGCACCAACCTAGAGAATCAGCCCCAGCATTTT
CASTNLENQPQHF
>NA|NA|TRBV7-2|13|TRBJ1-2
TGTGCCAGCAGCCCCCAGTGGGGGGATGGCTACACCTTC
CASSPQWGDGYTF
>TRBD1|NA|TRBV19|14|TRBJ1-3
TGTGCCAGTAGTACAGGGGGCCGGGGAAACACCATATATTTT
CASSTGGRGNTIYF
>NA|few|TRBV2|15|TRBJ2-1
TGTGCCAGCAGTGAAAGGTCTAGCTCCTACAATGAGCAGTTCTTC
CASSERSSSYNEQFF
>NA|once|TRBV5-6|16|TRBJ2-6
TGTGCCAGCAGCTTTCTAGGACTCTCTGGGGCCAACGTCCTGACTTTC
CASSFLGLSGANVLTF
>TRBD1|once|TRBV5-6|13|TRBJ2-7
TGTGCCAGCAGCCGCACAGGGGATGACGAGCAGTACTTC
CASSRTGDDEQYF
>TRBD1|NA|TRBV10-2|15|TRBJ1-2
TGCGCCAGCAGTGTACCCGGGACAGGGAACTATGGCTACACCTTC
CASSVPGTGNYGYTF
>NA|NA|TRBV6-5|15|TRBJ1-5
TGTGCCAGCAGTTACTCAGCAGGGGGCAATCAGCCCCAGCATTTT
CASSYSAGGNQPQHF
>TRBD2|NA|TRBV5-1|14|TRBJ2-7
TGCGCCAGCAGCTTAACGGGGGGGCCGGGAGAGCAGTACTTC
CASSLTGGPGEQYF
>NA|few|TRBV19|12|TRBJ2-1
TGTGCCAGTAGTATAGCTCAGAATGAGCAGTTCTTC
CASSIAQNEQFF
>TRBD2|NA|TRBV9|15|TRBJ2-1
TGTGCCAGCAGCAGGCGGGGGGGGCTCTACAATGAGCAGTTCTTC
CASSRRGGLYNEQFF
>TRBD2|once|TRBV29-1|16|TRBJ2-1
TGCAGCGTTGAACCCCGAGCGGGAGGGCCCAACAATGAGCAGTTCTTC
CSVEPRAGGPNNEQFF
>NA|once|TRBV14|15|TRBJ2-3
TGTGCCAGCAGCCATCGACAGAGAAGCACAGATACGCAGTATTTT
CASSHRQRSTDTQYF
>TRBD2|few|TRBV9|15|TRBJ2-1
TGTGCCAGCAGCGTAGTCGCGGGAGGCGTTAATGAGCAGTTCTTC
CASSVVAGGVNEQFF
>NA|NA|TRBV5-8|12|TRBJ2-7
TGTGCCAGCAGCTTCGACTTATACGAGCAGTACTTC
CASSFDLYEQYF
>NA|NA|TRBV7-6|14|TRBJ1-2
TGTGCCAGCAGCTTAGGTTCGGCAGGCTATGGCTACACCTTC
CASSLGSAGYGYTF
>TRBD1|NA|TRBV19|14|TRBJ1-1
TGTGCCAGTAGCCTGGGACAGGGGAACACTGAAGCTTTCTTT
CASSLGQGNTEAFF
>TRBD2|NA|TRBV30|13|TRBJ2-2
TGTGCCAGCGGGACTGCGAACACCGGGGAGCTGTTTTTT
CASGTANTGELFF